The 19 T cell receptor beta chains below come from one sample, sequenced in a study of cytomegalovirus exposure and HLA in healthy donors. Primers: 60 Vbeta forward and 13 Jbeta reverse. The assay was immunoSEQ multiplex PCR, and TCRdb's table has in-frame clones only and misses some. The sample lists around 150,000 clones; roughly 80% were seen once. Material: PBMCs. These receptors all stem from a man younger than 30 in good health and CMV-seronegative.

The rearrangement uses TRBV4-3 and TRBJ2-1; possibly TRBD2 for D (5 bases). The CDR3 runs to 12 residues. Germline CDR1 and CDR2: LGHNA and YSLEER. Trimming cost V 0 bases and J 10 bases, with 7 bases left between them. CDR3 bases: TGCGCCAGCAGCCAAGAGAGAGGGGAGCAGTTCTTC. Translation: CASSQERGEQFF.

This sequence joins TRBV19 and TRBJ2-5; tentative D call: TRBD2 (7 bases). Germline V gene lookup returns CDR1 LNHDA and CDR2 SQIVND (reference sequence). The CDR3 has 15 amino acids. V dropped 7 bases and J dropped 1 base, with 16 bases sitting between them. CDR3 in DNA: TGTGCCAGTACGTTGGGAGGGGGATTCCAAGAGACCCAGTACTTC. It encodes CASTLGGGFQETQYF.

The chain is built from TRBV7-9 and TRBJ1-2; D unclear. Germline CDR1 SEHNR, CDR2 FQNEAQ (reference sequence). The CDR3 is 11 residues long. V lost 8 bases and J lost 8, with 12 bases in between. CDR3 DNA sequence: TGTGCCAGCTCCGAGGGTGTGGGCTACACCTTC. Its translation: CASSEGVGYTF.

The table lists this clone with a few counts. V usage is TRBV19 and J usage is TRBJ1-1, with D maybe TRBD1 (5 bases). The CDR3 spans 10 residues. Germline CDR1 and CDR2: LNHDA and SQIVND (reference sequence). V shed 10 bases and J shed 10 bases, with 13 bases lying between them. In nucleotides, the CDR3 is TGTGCCACCCTGGGCGGGACAGCTTTCTTT. Protein sequence: CATLGGTAFF. The variable domain in full, with the rest retrieved from reference TRBV19 and TRBJ1-1, is DGGITQSPKYLFRKEGQNVTLSCEQNLNHDAMYWYRQDPGQGLRLIYYSQIVNDFQKGDIAEGYSVSREKKESFPLTVTSAQKNPTAFYLCATLGGTAFFGQGTRLTVV.

The chain carries TRBV5-4 and TRBJ2-3, with 9 bases lining up with TRBD2. The CDR3 has 14 amino acids. Per the germline V gene, CDR1 is SGHNT and CDR2 is YYREEE (reference sequence). Trimming removed 5 bases from V and 4 bases from J; junction bases left unmatched: 5. The CDR3 nucleotides read TGTGCCAGCAGGGTAGCGGGAGAGGCAGATACGCAGTATTTT. It is translated as CASRVAGEADTQYF.

This clone has more than one count but fewer than ten. The rearrangement joins TRBV4-3 to TRBJ2-7, with D perhaps TRBD1 (6 bases). Trimming left V 0 bases short and J 7 bases short, with 16 bases between. This CDR3 comprises 15 residues. Germline values: CDR1 LGHNA, CDR2 YSLEER. The CDR3 nucleotides read TGCGCCAGCAGCCAAGAAGGGGCCCAGGGACAAGAGCAGTACTTC. Its translation: CASSQEGAQGQEQYF.

This chain joins TRBV7-2 and TRBJ2-7, with 13 positions matching TRBD2. CDR1 is SGHTA and CDR2 is FQGNSA in the germline V gene. With 8 bases clipped from V and 7 bases from J, the junction kept 11 bases outside the gene matches. This CDR3 has 15 amino acids. The CDR3 protein is CASGLGTSGITEQYF. DNA of the CDR3: TGTGCCAGCGGCCTCGGGACTAGCGGGATTACGGAGCAGTACTTC.

This clone appeared a few times. The chain uses TRBV6-5 and TRBJ1-1, with D perhaps matching TRBD1 (5 bases). Germline V gene lookup returns CDR1 MNHEY and CDR2 SVGAGI. The CDR3 runs 12 residues. Trimming stripped 0 bases from V and 10 bases from J, with 9 bases between. The CDR3 reads CASSYSGGSAFF. CDR3 nucleotide sequence: TGTGCCAGCAGTTACTCTGGGGGGTCAGCTTTCTTT.

The V gene is TRBV6-1, the J gene TRBJ2-7; TRBD2 aligns across 7 bases. CDR1 and CDR2 (germline): MNHNS, SASEGT. With 3 bases clipped from V and 0 bases from J, the junction kept 5 bases outside the gene matches. The CDR3 loop spans 15 amino acids. The CDR3 protein is CASSDPTSASYEQYF. In DNA form, the CDR3 reads TGTGCCAGCAGTGACCCTACTAGCGCCTCCTACGAGCAGTACTTC.

The V call is TRBV14, the J call TRBJ1-2; TRBD1 agrees at 8 bases. J was trimmed by 6 bases and V by 4 bases; bases with no gene match: 7. This CDR3 comprises 14 residues. In germline, CDR1 is SGHDN, CDR2 FVKESK. The CDR3 loop reads CASSRLSDRDGYTF. CDR3 sequence (DNA): TGTGCCAGCAGCCGCCTTTCGGACAGGGATGGCTACACCTTC.

The V gene is TRBV7-2, the J gene TRBJ2-3; TRBD1 is a possible D gene (6 bases). V lost 1 base and J 6 bases, leaving 11 bases between the germline ends. The CDR3 covers 14 residues. In germline, CDR1 is SGHTA, CDR2 FQGNSA. The CDR3 protein is CASSLVQGWDTQYF. DNA for the CDR3: TGTGCCAGCAGCTTAGTACAGGGATGGGATACGCAGTATTTT.

This clone showed up just a few times. This chain joins TRBV7-8 and TRBJ2-4; the D gene is possibly TRBD2 (5 bases). The germline CDR1 and CDR2 sequences are SGHVS and FQNEAQ. V gave up 5 bases and J gave up 0 bases, with 17 bases separating them. The CDR3 runs to 17 residues. CDR3 nucleotide sequence: TGTGCCAGCAGCCCACCCCTTCGCGGGTTAGCCAAAAACATTCAGTACTTC. Amino acid sequence: CASSPPLRGLAKNIQYF.

In this sample, this clone turned up a few times. V and J are TRBV6-5 and TRBJ1-3; perhaps TRBD1 as D (6 bases). The CDR3 spans 14 residues. Germline V lookup: CDR1 MNHEY, CDR2 SVGAGI. Trimming removed 7 bases from V and 2 bases from J, with 12 bases in between. CDR3 in DNA: TGTGCCAGCACCAGGGCAGGGGCTGGAAACACCATATATTTT. It yields the protein CASTRAGAGNTIYF.

The V and J genes are TRBV4-1 and TRBJ1-2; maybe TRBD1 (6 bases). CDR1 MGHRA and CDR2 YSYEKL come from the germline V gene. The V end was cut by 0 bases, the J end by 4 bases, with 12 bases between. This CDR3 is built from 15 residues. For the CDR3, the DNA is TGCGCCAGCAGCCAAGATAGGGGGTTGGGCTATGGCTACACCTTC. Its protein product is CASSQDRGLGYGYTF.

This chain uses TRBV10-2 with TRBJ2-7, with 11 bases matching TRBD2. Germline CDR1 reads WSHSY; CDR2 reads SAAADI. The CDR3 loop spans 14 amino acids. With 4 bases clipped from V and 6 bases from J, the junction kept 5 bases outside the gene matches. The CDR3: CASSGASGRSEQYF. CDR3 DNA: TGCGCCAGCAGTGGGGCTAGCGGGAGGTCCGAGCAGTACTTC.

CDR3 in amino acids: CASSYVAGGGETQYF. Written as DNA, the CDR3 is TGTGCCAGCAGCTACGTAGCGGGAGGTGGGGAGACCCAGTACTTC. This rearrangement joins TRBV7-9 to TRBJ2-5; 10 bases match TRBD2. The germline CDR1 and CDR2 sequences are SEHNR and FQNEAQ (reference sequence). The V segment lost 4 bases and the J segment 5 bases; nucleotides outside the gene matches: 7. The CDR3 consists of 15 residues.

The rearrangement links TRBV5-6 to TRBJ2-3; D might be TRBD2 (6 bases). The CDR3 has 18 residues. The germline V gene has CDR1 SGHDT and CDR2 YYEEEE. V was shortened by 3 bases and J by 3 bases, with 23 bases between the two germline ends. The CDR3 reads CASSWAGVRGAGTDTQYF. CDR3 coding DNA: TGTGCCAGCAGCTGGGCCGGCGTGCGGGGCGCTGGAACAGATACGCAGTATTTT.

V is TRBV19 and J is TRBJ2-5; maybe TRBD1 (6 bases). V was clipped by 6 bases and J by 3 bases, with 11 bases between them. CDR3 length: 13 amino acids. CDR1 is LNHDA and CDR2 is SQIVND in the germline V gene (reference sequence). The DNA for the CDR3 is TGTGCCAGTAGGGTGGACAGCGAAGAGACCCAGTACTTC. Translating gives CASRVDSEETQYF.

The J gene is TRBJ2-1, the V gene TRBV12-2; the table assigns TRBD2, which was not confirmed against the DNA. TRBV12-2 is annotated as a pseudogene. The CDR3 loop spans 14 amino acids. CDR3 region: CASRYILVLNEQFF. The CDR3, as DNA: TGTGCAAGTCGCTATATACTAGTTTTGAATGAGCAGTTCTTC.